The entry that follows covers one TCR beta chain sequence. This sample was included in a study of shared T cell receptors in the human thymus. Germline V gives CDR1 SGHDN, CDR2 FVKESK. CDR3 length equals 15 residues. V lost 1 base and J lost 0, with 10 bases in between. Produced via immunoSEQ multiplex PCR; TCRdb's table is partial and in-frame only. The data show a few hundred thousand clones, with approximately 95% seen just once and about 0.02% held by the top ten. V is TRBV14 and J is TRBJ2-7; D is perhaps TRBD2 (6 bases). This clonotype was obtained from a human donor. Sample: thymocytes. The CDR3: CASSQGEAHSYEQYF. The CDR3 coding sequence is TGTGCCAGCAGCCAAGGGGAGGCGCACTCCTACGAGCAGTACTTC. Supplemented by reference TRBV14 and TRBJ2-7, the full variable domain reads EAGVTQFPSHSVIEKGQTVTLRCDPISGHDNLYWYRRVMGKEIKFLLHFVKESKQDESGMPNNRFLAERTGGTYSTLKVQPAELEDSGVYFCASSQGEAHSYEQYFGPGTRLTVT.